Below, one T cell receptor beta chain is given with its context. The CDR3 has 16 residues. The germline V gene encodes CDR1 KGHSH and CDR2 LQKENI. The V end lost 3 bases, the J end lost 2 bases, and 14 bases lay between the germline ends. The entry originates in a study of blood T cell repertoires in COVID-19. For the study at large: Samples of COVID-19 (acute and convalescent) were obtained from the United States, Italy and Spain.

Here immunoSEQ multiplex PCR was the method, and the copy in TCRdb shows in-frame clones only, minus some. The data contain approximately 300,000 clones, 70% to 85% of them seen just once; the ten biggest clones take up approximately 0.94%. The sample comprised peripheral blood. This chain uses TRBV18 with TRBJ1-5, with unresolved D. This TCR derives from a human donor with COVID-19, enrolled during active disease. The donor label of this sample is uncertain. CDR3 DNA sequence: TGTGCCAGCTCACCTAACAGTCAGGTTGGCAATCAGCCCCAGCATTTT. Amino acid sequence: CASSPNSQVGNQPQHF.